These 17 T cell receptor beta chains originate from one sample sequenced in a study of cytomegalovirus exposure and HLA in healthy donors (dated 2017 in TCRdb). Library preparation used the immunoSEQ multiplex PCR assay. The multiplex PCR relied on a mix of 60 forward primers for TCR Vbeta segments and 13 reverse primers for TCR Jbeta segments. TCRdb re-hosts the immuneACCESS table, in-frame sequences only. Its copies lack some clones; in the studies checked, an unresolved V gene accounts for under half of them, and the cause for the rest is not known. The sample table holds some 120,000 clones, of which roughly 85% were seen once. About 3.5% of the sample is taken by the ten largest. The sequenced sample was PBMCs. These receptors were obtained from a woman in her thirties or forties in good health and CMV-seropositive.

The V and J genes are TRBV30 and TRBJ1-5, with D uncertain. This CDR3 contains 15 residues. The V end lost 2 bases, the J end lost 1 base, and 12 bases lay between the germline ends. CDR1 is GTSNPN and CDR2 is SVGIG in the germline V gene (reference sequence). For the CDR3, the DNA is TGTGCCTGGAGTCAAGCCGCACCGAGCAATCAGCCCCAGCATTTT. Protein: CAWSQAAPSNQPQHF.

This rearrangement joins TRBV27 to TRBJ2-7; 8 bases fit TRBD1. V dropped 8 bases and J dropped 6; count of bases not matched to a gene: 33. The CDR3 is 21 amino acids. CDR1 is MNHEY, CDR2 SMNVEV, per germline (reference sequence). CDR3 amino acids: CASDRGRFWDISKERSSEQYF. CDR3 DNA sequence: TGTGCCAGCGACAGGGGTCGTTTTTGGGACATATCCAAGGAGCGGAGCTCCGAGCAGTACTTC.

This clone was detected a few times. Here the CDR3 DNA reads TGTGCCAGCAGATTAGGGGCAGTGAACACTGAAGCTTTCTTT. Encoded protein: CASRLGAVNTEAFF. V gene TRBV25-1 combines with J gene TRBJ1-1, with D possibly being TRBD1 (5 bases). CDR3 length equals 14 residues. The germline V and J ends were trimmed by 6 bases and 0 bases, with 11 bases remaining between them. CDR1 MGHDK and CDR2 SYGVNS come from the germline V gene.

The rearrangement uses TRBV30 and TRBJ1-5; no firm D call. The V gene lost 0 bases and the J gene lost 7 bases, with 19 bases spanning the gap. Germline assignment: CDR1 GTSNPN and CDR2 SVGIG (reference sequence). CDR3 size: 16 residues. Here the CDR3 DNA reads TGTGCCTGGAGTGTACCGGACCCCAGGAGAGGGCAGCCCCAGCATTTT. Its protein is CAWSVPDPRRGQPQHF.

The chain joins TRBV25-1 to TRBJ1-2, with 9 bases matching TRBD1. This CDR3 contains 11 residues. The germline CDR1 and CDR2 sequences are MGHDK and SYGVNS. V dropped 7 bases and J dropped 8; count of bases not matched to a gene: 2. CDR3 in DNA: TGTGCCAGCAAAGGGACAGGGGGCTACACCTTC. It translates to CASKGTGGYTF.

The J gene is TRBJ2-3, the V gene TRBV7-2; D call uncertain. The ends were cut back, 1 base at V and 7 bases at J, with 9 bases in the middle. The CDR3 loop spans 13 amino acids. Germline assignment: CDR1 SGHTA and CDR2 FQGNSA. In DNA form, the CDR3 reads TGTGCCAGCAGCTTAGAATCTCGTAATACGCAGTATTTT. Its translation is CASSLESRNTQYF.

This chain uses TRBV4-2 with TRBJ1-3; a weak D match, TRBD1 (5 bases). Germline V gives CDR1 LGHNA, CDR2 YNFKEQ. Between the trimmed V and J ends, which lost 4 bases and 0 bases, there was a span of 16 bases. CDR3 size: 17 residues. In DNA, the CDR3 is TGTGCCAGCAGCCGGTCGGGTGGACAATCCTCTGGAAACACCATATATTTT. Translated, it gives CASSRSGGQSSGNTIYF.

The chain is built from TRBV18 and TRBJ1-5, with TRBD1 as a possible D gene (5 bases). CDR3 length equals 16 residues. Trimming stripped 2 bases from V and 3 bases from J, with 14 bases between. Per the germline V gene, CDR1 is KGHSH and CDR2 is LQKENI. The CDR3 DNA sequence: TGTGCCAGCTCACCATCGGGGGATTACCCCAATCAGCCCCAGCATTTT. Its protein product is CASSPSGDYPNQPQHF.

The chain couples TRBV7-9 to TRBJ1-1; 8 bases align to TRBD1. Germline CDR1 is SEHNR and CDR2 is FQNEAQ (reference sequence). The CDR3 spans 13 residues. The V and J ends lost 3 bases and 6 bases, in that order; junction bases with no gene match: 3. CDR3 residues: CASSFRGPAEAFF. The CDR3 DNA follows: TGTGCCAGCAGCTTCAGGGGGCCCGCTGAAGCTTTCTTT.

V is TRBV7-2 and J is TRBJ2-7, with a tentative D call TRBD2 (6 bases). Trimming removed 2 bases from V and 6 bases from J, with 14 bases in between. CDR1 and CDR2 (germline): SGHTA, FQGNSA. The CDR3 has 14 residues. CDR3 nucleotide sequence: TGTGCCAGCAGCTTAAAGCAGGGTAGCGGCGAGCAGTACTTC. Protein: CASSLKQGSGEQYF.

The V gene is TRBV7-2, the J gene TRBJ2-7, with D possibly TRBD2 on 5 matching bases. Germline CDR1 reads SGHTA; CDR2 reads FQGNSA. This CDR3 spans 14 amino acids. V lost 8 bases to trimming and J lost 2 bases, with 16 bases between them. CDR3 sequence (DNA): TGTGCCAGCCGAAGTTTTGCGGGTCCCTACGAGCAGTACTTC. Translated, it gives CASRSFAGPYEQYF.

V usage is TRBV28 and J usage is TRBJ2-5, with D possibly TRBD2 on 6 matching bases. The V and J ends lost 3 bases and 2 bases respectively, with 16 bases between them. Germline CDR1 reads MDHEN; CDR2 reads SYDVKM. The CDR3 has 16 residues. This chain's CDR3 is CASSFRRAGLQETQYF. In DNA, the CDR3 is TGTGCCAGCAGTTTCCGCCGGGCGGGGTTACAAGAGACCCAGTACTTC.

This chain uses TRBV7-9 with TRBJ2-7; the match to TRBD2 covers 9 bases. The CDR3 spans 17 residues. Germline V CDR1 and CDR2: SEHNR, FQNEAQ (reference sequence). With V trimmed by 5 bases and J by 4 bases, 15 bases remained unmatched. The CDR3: CASSPRPSGAAPYEQYF. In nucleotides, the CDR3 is TGTGCCAGCAGCCCCCGTCCTAGCGGGGCAGCCCCGTACGAGCAGTACTTC.

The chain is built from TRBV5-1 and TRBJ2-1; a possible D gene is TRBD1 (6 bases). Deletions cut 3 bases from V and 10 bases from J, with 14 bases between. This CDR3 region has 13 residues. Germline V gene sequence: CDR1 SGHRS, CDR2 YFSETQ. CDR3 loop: CASSSDTGTEQFF. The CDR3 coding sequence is TGCGCCAGCAGCTCGGATACCGGGACAGAGCAGTTCTTC.

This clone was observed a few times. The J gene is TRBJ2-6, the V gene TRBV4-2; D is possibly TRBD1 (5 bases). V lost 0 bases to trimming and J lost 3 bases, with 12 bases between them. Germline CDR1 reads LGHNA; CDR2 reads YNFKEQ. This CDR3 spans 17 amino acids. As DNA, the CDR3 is TGTGCCAGCAGCCAAGACGTCAGGGATCGTGGGGCCAACGTCCTGACTTTC. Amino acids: CASSQDVRDRGANVLTF.

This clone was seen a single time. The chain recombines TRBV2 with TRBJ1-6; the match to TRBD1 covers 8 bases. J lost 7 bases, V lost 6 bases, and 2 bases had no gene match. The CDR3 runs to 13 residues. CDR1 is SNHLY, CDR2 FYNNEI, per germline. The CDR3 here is CASRDRENSPLHF. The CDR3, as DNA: TGTGCCAGCAGGGACAGGGAAAATTCACCCCTCCACTTT.

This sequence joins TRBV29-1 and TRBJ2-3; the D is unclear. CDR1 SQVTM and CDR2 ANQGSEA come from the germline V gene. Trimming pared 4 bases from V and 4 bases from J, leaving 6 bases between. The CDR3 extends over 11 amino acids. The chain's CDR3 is CSVAVADTQYF. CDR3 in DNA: TGCAGCGTTGCGGTAGCAGATACGCAGTATTTT.